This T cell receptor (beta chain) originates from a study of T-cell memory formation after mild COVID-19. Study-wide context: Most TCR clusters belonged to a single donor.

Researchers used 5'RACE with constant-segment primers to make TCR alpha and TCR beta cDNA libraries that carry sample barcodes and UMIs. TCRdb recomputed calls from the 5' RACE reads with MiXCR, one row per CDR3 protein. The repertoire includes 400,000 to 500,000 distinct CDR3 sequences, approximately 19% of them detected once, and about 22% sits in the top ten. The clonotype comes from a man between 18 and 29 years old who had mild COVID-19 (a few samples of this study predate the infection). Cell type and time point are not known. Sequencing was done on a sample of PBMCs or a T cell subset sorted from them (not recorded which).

The CDR3 DNA follows: TGTGCCAGCAGCCCTAAGGACACATTAAATGAGCAGTTCTTC. This translates into CASSPKDTLNEQFF. V gene TRBV5-4 combines with J gene TRBJ2-1, with D possibly matching TRBD1 (5 bases). Germline CDR1 SGHNT, CDR2 YYREEE (reference sequence). V was clipped by 4 bases and J by 7 bases, with 15 bases between them. The CDR3 consists of 14 residues.